The 3 T cell receptor beta chains below all came from one sample that was sequenced in a study of shared clonotypes between healthy human individuals. Sequencing used immunoSEQ multiplex PCR; TCRdb keeps in-frame clones, though not all of them. The sample has roughly 490,000 clones; about 80% are singletons. The sample was PBMCs. The receptor source for this set is a woman aged 40 to 49 in good health. Some clones in this sample may be carry-over from other donors' samples.

The gene calls are TRBV5-8 and TRBJ2-3; maybe TRBD2 (6 bases). The CDR3 consists of 13 residues. Trimming took off 6 bases at V and 10 bases at J, with 18 bases between the two ends. The germline gives CDR1 SGHTS, CDR2 YDEGEE. The DNA for the CDR3 is TGTGCCAGCACCCCCCGTAGGGAGGAGGCGCAGTATTTT. Protein product: CASTPRREEAQYF.

The V gene is TRBV10-1, the J gene TRBJ2-4; no clear D. The CDR3 sequence is 15 residues long. Germline lookup yields CDR1 WNHNN and CDR2 SYGVQD (reference sequence). Trimming pared 10 bases from V and 2 bases from J, leaving 18 bases between. CDR3 sequence (DNA): TGCGCCACCGCCTCACAAGAGTTGACCAAAAACATTCAGTACTTC. Residues: CATASQELTKNIQYF.

The count of this clone is one. The chain links TRBV11-2 to TRBJ2-7, with D possibly TRBD1 on 6 matching bases. This CDR3 is 11 amino acids long. Between the trimmed V and J ends, which lost 6 bases and 7 bases, there was a span of 10 bases. CDR1 is SGHAT and CDR2 is FQNNGV in the germline V gene. CDR3: CASSKGDEQYF. CDR3 DNA: TGTGCCAGCAGTAAGGGGGATGAGCAGTACTTC.